The clone carrying this T cell receptor (beta chain) was found a few times. The time point denotes: sample taken at primary tumor resection. The sequenced material consisted of unsorted whole RNA from tumor, nontumor lung or frozen PBMC. One entry per CDR3 protein results from TCRdb running MiXCR on the 5' RACE reads. This table has about 35,000 distinct CDR3 sequences, around 3.1% appearing once. The data belong to a study of spatial heterogeneity in lung cancer. Germline V CDR1 and CDR2: SGHRS, YFSETQ. This CDR3 is 16 amino acids long. The V gene end was trimmed by 0 bases and the J gene end by 0 bases; junction bases not matched to a gene: 5.

V and J are TRBV5-1 and TRBJ2-7, with TRBD2 matching 8 bases. The sample was normal lung tissue next to the tumor, taken at surgery. The TCR originated in a male donor with early-stage non-small cell lung cancer. The chain's CDR3 is CASSLAGGGPSYEQYF. The DNA for the CDR3 is TGCGCCAGCAGCTTGGCGGGCGGGGGGCCCTCCTACGAGCAGTACTTC.